What follows is one T cell receptor beta chain and its context. The antigen is not known. This entry is derived from a study of blood T cells in healthy people across ages. Study-level findings and limits: Researchers said unsorted PBMCs prevented a conclusive naive versus antigen-experienced comparison.

Alongside a J-beta primer mix, a sample-barcoded 5' primer served in a second PCR lasting roughly 7 to 11 cycles. One entry per CDR3 protein results from TCRdb running MiXCR on the 5' RACE reads. The sample carries some 900,000 distinct CDR3 sequences, 29% recorded once. This CDR3 has 15 residues. Germline V gene lookup returns CDR1 SNHLY and CDR2 FYNNEI. After removal of 5 bases from V and 1 base from J, the junction contained 6 bases not matched to a gene. The source material was blood. The receptor comes from a woman at least 80 years old in good health. The chain links TRBV2 to TRBJ1-1, with 8 bases that match TRBD1. The CDR3 loop is CASSWTGFQNTEAFF. Here the CDR3 DNA reads TGTGCCAGCAGTTGGACAGGGTTCCAGAACACTGAAGCTTTCTTT.